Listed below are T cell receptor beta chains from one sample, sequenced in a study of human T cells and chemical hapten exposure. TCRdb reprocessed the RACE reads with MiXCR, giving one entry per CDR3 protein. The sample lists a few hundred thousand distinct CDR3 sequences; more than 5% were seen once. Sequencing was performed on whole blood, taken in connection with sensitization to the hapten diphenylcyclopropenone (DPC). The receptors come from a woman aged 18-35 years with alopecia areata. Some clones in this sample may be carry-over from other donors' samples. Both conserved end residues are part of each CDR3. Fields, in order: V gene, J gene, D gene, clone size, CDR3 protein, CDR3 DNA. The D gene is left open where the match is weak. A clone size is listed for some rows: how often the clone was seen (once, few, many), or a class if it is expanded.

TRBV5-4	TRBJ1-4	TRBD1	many	CASSSDRGATNEKLFF	TGTGCCAGCAGCTCTGACAGGGGAGCAACTAATGAAAAACTGTTTTTT
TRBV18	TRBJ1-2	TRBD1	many	CASSSTGEQYGYTF	TGTGCCAGCTCATCGACAGGGGAACAGTATGGCTACACCTTC
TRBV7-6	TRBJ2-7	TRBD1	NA	CASSLVGRGNEQYF	TGTGCCAGCAGCTTAGTGGGCAGGGGGAACGAGCAGTACTTC
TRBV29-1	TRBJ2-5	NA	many	CSVAGQKRGQETQYF	TGCAGCGTTGCCGGACAGAAAAGGGGGCAAGAGACCCAGTACTTC
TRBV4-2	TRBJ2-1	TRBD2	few	CASSQEERGANEQFF	TGTGCCAGCAGCCAAGAAGAGCGGGGGGCGAATGAGCAGTTCTTC
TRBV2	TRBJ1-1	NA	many	CASSEGAAGTEAFF	TGTGCCAGCAGTGAGGGGGCAGCGGGCACTGAAGCTTTCTTT
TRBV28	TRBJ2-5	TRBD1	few	CASSQGGQGETQYF	TGTGCCAGCAGCCAAGGCGGACAGGGAGAGACCCAGTACTTC
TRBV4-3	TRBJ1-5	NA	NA	CASSLTTASNQPQHF	TGCGCCAGCAGCCTTACGACAGCTAGCAATCAGCCCCAGCATTTT
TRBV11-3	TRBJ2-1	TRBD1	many	CASSRDSNEQFF	TGTGCCAGCAGCAGGGACAGCAATGAGCAGTTCTTC
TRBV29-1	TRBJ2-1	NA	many	CSADRSAYNEQFF	TGCAGCGCCGACAGGAGCGCCTACAATGAGCAGTTCTTC
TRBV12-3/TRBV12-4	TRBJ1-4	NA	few	CASSFAEKLFF	TGTGCCAGCAGTTTCGCCGAAAAACTGTTTTTT
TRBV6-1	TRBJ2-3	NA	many	CASSRQDSTDTQYF	TGTGCCAGCAGCCGACAGGACAGCACAGATACGCAGTATTTT
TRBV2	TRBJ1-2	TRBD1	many	CASSPEGTGGGLIYGYTF	TGTGCCAGCAGCCCTGAAGGGACAGGGGGCGGACTTATCTATGGCTACACCTTC
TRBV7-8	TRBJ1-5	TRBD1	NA	CASSLRGQGAGQPQHF	TGTGCCAGCAGCTTAAGGGGACAGGGGGCGGGCCAGCCCCAGCATTTT
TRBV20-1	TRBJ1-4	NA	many	CSARGGPNEKLFF	TGCAGTGCTAGAGGGGGTCCGAATGAAAAACTGTTTTTT
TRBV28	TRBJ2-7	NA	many	CASSPLTDEQYF	TGTGCCAGCAGCCCGCTTACCGACGAGCAGTACTTC
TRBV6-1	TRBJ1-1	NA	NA	CASSEAVSEAFF	TGTGCCAGCAGTGAAGCCGTCTCTGAAGCTTTCTTT
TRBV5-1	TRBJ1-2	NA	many	CASSEDRANFYGYTF	TGCGCCAGCAGTGAAGACAGAGCTAATTTCTATGGCTACACCTTC
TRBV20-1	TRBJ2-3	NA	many	CSARMVISQPDTQYF	TGCAGTGCAAGGATGGTCATATCCCAGCCAGATACGCAGTATTTT
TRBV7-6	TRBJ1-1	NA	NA	CASSPRDVYTEAFF	TGTGCCAGCAGCCCGCGGGACGTATACACTGAAGCTTTCTTT
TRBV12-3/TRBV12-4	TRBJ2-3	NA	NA	CASSLSQGGTDTQYF	TGTGCCAGCAGTTTATCCCAGGGCGGCACAGATACGCAGTATTTT
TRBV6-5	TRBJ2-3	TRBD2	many	CASRLAGTDTQYF	TGTGCCAGCAGACTAGCGGGCACAGATACGCAGTATTTT
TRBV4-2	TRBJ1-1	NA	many	CASSQDMGGVTEAFF	TGTGCCAGCAGCCAAGATATGGGGGGGGTCACTGAAGCTTTCTTT
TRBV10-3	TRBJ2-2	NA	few	CAIKARENTGELFF	TGTGCCATCAAGGCCAGAGAGAACACCGGGGAGCTGTTTTTT
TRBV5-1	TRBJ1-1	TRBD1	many	CASSLGDRGSEAFF	TGCGCCAGCAGCTTGGGTGACAGGGGCTCTGAAGCTTTCTTT
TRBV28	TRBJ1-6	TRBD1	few	CASSLETGERPLNSPLHF	TGTGCCAGCAGTTTGGAGACAGGGGAGCGTCCCTTAAATTCACCCCTCCACTTT
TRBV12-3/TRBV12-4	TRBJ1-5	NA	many	CASSPGPPLYQPQHF	TGTGCCAGCAGCCCCGGGCCACCCCTATATCAGCCCCAGCATTTT
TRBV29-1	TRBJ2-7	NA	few	CSVAGHGTYEQYF	TGCAGCGTTGCTGGGCATGGCACCTACGAGCAGTACTTC
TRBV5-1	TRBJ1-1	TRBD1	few	CASRAGTGSEAFF	TGCGCCAGCAGGGCCGGGACAGGGTCTGAAGCTTTCTTT
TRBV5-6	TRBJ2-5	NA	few	CASSPKEGETQYF	TGTGCCAGCAGCCCTAAAGAGGGGGAGACCCAGTACTTC
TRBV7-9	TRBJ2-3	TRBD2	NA	CASSFSSAERDSGDTQYF	TGTGCCAGCAGCTTTTCGTCGGCGGAGCGGGACTCTGGAGATACGCAGTATTTT
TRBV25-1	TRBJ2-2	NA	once	CASSAPDGGLNTGELFF	TGTGCCAGCAGTGCCCCCGACGGGGGGCTAAACACCGGGGAGCTGTTTTTT
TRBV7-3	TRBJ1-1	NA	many	CASSLYREDTEAFF	TGTGCCAGCAGCTTATATAGGGAGGACACTGAAGCTTTCTTT
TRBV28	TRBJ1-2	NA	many	CASSLGDRDYGYTF	TGTGCCAGCAGTTTAGGAGACAGAGACTATGGCTACACCTTC
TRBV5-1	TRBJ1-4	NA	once	CASGLEATNEKLFF	TGCGCCAGCGGCTTGGAGGCGACTAATGAAAAACTGTTTTTT
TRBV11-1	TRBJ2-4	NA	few	CASSLVSGGRNIQYF	TGTGCCAGCAGCTTAGTTTCCGGGGGCCGGAACATTCAGTACTTC
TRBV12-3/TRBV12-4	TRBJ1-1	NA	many	CASSLLPGGPNTEAFF	TGTGCCAGCAGTTTACTTCCCGGGGGGCCAAACACTGAAGCTTTCTTT
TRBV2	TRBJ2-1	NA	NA	CASSTPDNEQFF	TGTGCCAGCAGCACCCCAGATAATGAGCAGTTCTTC
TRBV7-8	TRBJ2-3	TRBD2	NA	CASSVLAGSTDTQYF	TGTGCCAGCAGCGTTCTAGCGGGAAGCACAGATACGCAGTATTTT
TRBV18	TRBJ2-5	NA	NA	CASSPRLGETQYF	TGTGCCAGCTCACCACGTCTAGGGGAGACCCAGTACTTC
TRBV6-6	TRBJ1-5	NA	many	CATLSGAQPQHF	TGTGCCACCCTAAGTGGGGCTCAGCCCCAGCATTTT
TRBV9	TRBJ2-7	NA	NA	CASSVDGEQYF	TGTGCCAGCAGCGTAGATGGCGAGCAGTACTTC
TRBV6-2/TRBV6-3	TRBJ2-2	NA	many	CASSYWGRNTGELFF	TGTGCCAGCAGTTACTGGGGTCGTAACACCGGGGAGCTGTTTTTT
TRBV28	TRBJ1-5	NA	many	CASSYDGPRNQPQHF	TGTGCCAGCAGCTACGACGGACCTCGCAATCAGCCCCAGCATTTT
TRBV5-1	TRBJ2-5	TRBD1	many	CASSLVQGTETQYF	TGCGCCAGCAGCTTGGTACAGGGGACAGAGACCCAGTACTTC
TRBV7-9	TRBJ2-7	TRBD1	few	CASNAADRGLYEQYF	TGTGCCAGCAACGCTGCGGACAGGGGGCTTTACGAGCAGTACTTC